These T cell receptor beta chains were read from a single sample in a study of blood T cell repertoires in COVID-19. Repertoires were generated with immunoSEQ multiplex PCR, while TCRdb's copy carries only in-frame clones and drops some. The table records some 87,000 clones, about 89% of them present only once. Sample: peripheral blood. These receptors all stem from a human donor in a cohort sampled during active COVID-19. CDR3s include the opening cysteine and the closing phenylalanine or tryptophan. Fields, in order: V gene, clone size, CDR3 length, J gene, CDR3 protein. Part of the rows lack a size; the others show once, few, many or a class for expanded clones.

V gene: TRBV5-6; clone size: .; CDR3 length: 16; J gene: TRBJ1-3; CDR3 protein: CASSLPFHSSGNTIYF
V gene: TRBV2; clone size: .; CDR3 length: 14; J gene: TRBJ2-3; CDR3 protein: CASSGDRGTDTQYF
V gene: TRBV27; clone size: once; CDR3 length: 15; J gene: TRBJ2-5; CDR3 protein: CASSFSSGGLETQYF
V gene: TRBV28; clone size: .; CDR3 length: 13; J gene: TRBJ1-2; CDR3 protein: CASSFQGGYGYTF
V gene: TRBV24-1; clone size: .; CDR3 length: 15; J gene: TRBJ2-5; CDR3 protein: CATSDSRTGMETQYF
V gene: TRBV24-1; clone size: few; CDR3 length: 12; J gene: TRBJ2-7; CDR3 protein: CATSDTGDEQYF
V gene: TRBV6-5; clone size: .; CDR3 length: 14; J gene: TRBJ1-5; CDR3 protein: CARPPDPTYQPQHF
V gene: TRBV28; clone size: .; CDR3 length: 15; J gene: TRBJ1-1; CDR3 protein: CASRTIDRVFTEAFF
V gene: TRBV5-1; clone size: .; CDR3 length: 19; J gene: TRBJ2-2; CDR3 protein: CASSLRRIGREHGTGELFF
V gene: TRBV5-1; clone size: .; CDR3 length: 14; J gene: TRBJ1-2; CDR3 protein: CASSLGDSNYGYTF
V gene: TRBV2; clone size: .; CDR3 length: 13; J gene: TRBJ2-7; CDR3 protein: CASSAATLYEQYF
V gene: TRBV10-3; clone size: .; CDR3 length: 14; J gene: TRBJ1-1; CDR3 protein: CAIRGTGSNTEAFF
V gene: TRBV4-3; clone size: .; CDR3 length: 18; J gene: TRBJ2-2; CDR3 protein: CASSQVGGDTKNTGELFF
V gene: TRBV7-2; clone size: .; CDR3 length: 16; J gene: TRBJ1-2; CDR3 protein: CASRYTGTAAHYGYTF
V gene: TRBV28; clone size: .; CDR3 length: 15; J gene: TRBJ2-1; CDR3 protein: CASSLHSGGAGEQFF
V gene: TRBV25-1; clone size: .; CDR3 length: 14; J gene: TRBJ2-3; CDR3 protein: CASAHRGGTDTQYF
V gene: TRBV9; clone size: .; CDR3 length: 16; J gene: TRBJ2-5; CDR3 protein: CASSVAPGDAWETQYF
V gene: TRBV7-2; clone size: .; CDR3 length: 16; J gene: TRBJ1-2; CDR3 protein: CASSFPKGQGAYGYTF
V gene: TRBV19; clone size: .; CDR3 length: 15; J gene: TRBJ1-2; CDR3 protein: CASSIGQWRQEGYTF
V gene: TRBV28; clone size: .; CDR3 length: 16; J gene: TRBJ1-2; CDR3 protein: CASRGTRTDNDYGYTF
V gene: TRBV6-5; clone size: once; CDR3 length: 13; J gene: TRBJ1-4; CDR3 protein: CACTRDSNEKLFF
V gene: TRBV19; clone size: .; CDR3 length: 15; J gene: TRBJ1-4; CDR3 protein: CASSISTETNEKLFF
V gene: TRBV7-2; clone size: .; CDR3 length: 16; J gene: TRBJ2-2; CDR3 protein: CASSLVTWGATGELFF
V gene: TRBV27; clone size: .; CDR3 length: 15; J gene: TRBJ1-2; CDR3 protein: CASKGGQGGGYGYTF
V gene: TRBV5-8; clone size: .; CDR3 length: 15; J gene: TRBJ1-5; CDR3 protein: CASSLGGRANQPQHF
V gene: TRBV14; clone size: .; CDR3 length: 15; J gene: TRBJ2-4; CDR3 protein: CASSQSASGGNIQYF
V gene: TRBV6-1; clone size: .; CDR3 length: 16; J gene: TRBJ2-2; CDR3 protein: CASSELEQGNTGELFF
V gene: TRBV3-1/TRBV3-2; clone size: .; CDR3 length: 14; J gene: TRBJ1-1; CDR3 protein: CASSQESSREEAFF
V gene: TRBV19; clone size: .; CDR3 length: 13; J gene: TRBJ2-7; CDR3 protein: CASSIRGLDEQYF
V gene: TRBV6-5; clone size: .; CDR3 length: 13; J gene: TRBJ1-5; CDR3 protein: CASSRTRVQPQHF
V gene: TRBV4-3; clone size: .; CDR3 length: 14; J gene: TRBJ2-1; CDR3 protein: CASSQDLQGYEQFF
V gene: TRBV4-1; clone size: .; CDR3 length: 15; J gene: TRBJ1-1; CDR3 protein: CASSRIPMLNTEAFF
V gene: TRBV19; clone size: .; CDR3 length: 14; J gene: TRBJ1-5; CDR3 protein: CASSAGQRYQPQHF
V gene: TRBV5-4; clone size: .; CDR3 length: 13; J gene: TRBJ2-7; CDR3 protein: CASSNAASYEQYF
V gene: TRBV27; clone size: .; CDR3 length: 14; J gene: TRBJ1-1; CDR3 protein: CASSLRGGGTEAFF
V gene: TRBV2; clone size: .; CDR3 length: 15; J gene: TRBJ2-7; CDR3 protein: CASSSYRGLSYEQYF
V gene: TRBV28; clone size: once; CDR3 length: 12; J gene: TRBJ1-2; CDR3 protein: CASSPTGVGYTF
V gene: TRBV6-5; clone size: .; CDR3 length: 14; J gene: TRBJ1-1; CDR3 protein: CASRPLSLNTEAFF
V gene: TRBV18; clone size: .; CDR3 length: 15; J gene: TRBJ2-2; CDR3 protein: CASSRGTGNTGELFF
V gene: TRBV13; clone size: .; CDR3 length: 15; J gene: TRBJ1-3; CDR3 protein: CASSLTGSSGNTIYF
V gene: TRBV19; clone size: .; CDR3 length: 16; J gene: TRBJ1-4; CDR3 protein: CASKTNREGANEKLFF
V gene: TRBV11-2; clone size: .; CDR3 length: 15; J gene: TRBJ1-1; CDR3 protein: CASSLQKGGHTEAFF